The 10 T cell receptor beta chains below all came from one sample that was sequenced in a study of T cells in localized non-small cell lung cancer. TCRdb's table, derived via immunoSEQ multiplex PCR, lists solely in-frame clones and lacks some. This table holds tens of thousands of clones, 81% found once. The specimen was PBMCs, collected before any cancer treatment. Receptor source: a man aged 35 to 69 with stage II lung adenocarcinoma.

This chain connects TRBV23-1 to TRBJ2-7; D may be TRBD1 (5 bases). Being an ORF, TRBV23-1 has a function that is uncertain. The CDR3 runs to 16 residues. The V end lost 3 bases, the J end lost 1 base, and 16 bases lay between the germline ends. Here the CDR3 DNA reads TGCGCCAGCAGTCATTTCCCGGCTGACAGTTCCTACGAGCAGTACTTC. Amino acid sequence: CASSHFPADSSYEQYF.

The rearrangement links TRBV6-1 to TRBJ2-7; D gene uncertain. This CDR3 has 14 residues. The germline V and J ends were trimmed by 2 bases and 3 bases, with 11 bases remaining between them. CDR1 is MNHNS, CDR2 SASEGT, per germline. The CDR3 coding sequence is TGTGCCAGCAGTGAAATCCGGTACGACTACGAGCAGTACTTC. Translating gives CASSEIRYDYEQYF.

The V gene is TRBV19, the J gene TRBJ1-2; D uncertain. Trimming removed 5 bases at V and 3 bases at J, with 16 bases between. CDR3 length: 15 residues. The V gene's germline CDR1 is LNHDA and CDR2 SQIVND (reference sequence). CDR3 sequence: CASSVGRPLYYGYTF. CDR3 DNA sequence: TGTGCCAGTAGTGTCGGACGGCCGTTGTACTATGGCTACACCTTC.

The chain recombines TRBV27 with TRBJ2-7, with unresolved D. The CDR3 has 15 amino acids. The V end lost 4 bases, the J end lost 0 bases, and 13 bases lay between the germline ends. The germline V gene encodes CDR1 MNHEY and CDR2 SMNVEV (reference sequence). In nucleotides, the CDR3 is TGTGCCAGCAGTTGTCGGTCGGTTAGCTCCTACGAGCAGTACTTC. Translated: CASSCRSVSSYEQYF.

The rearrangement joins TRBV5-1 to TRBJ2-6; D possibly uses TRBD1 or TRBD2 (6 bases each). This CDR3 comprises 15 residues. V was cut by 2 bases and J by 2 bases, with 8 bases left in between. Per germline, CDR1 SGHRS and CDR2 YFSETQ. The CDR3 region has the DNA TGCGCCAGCAGCTTAGGGGGGACTGGGGCCAACGTCCTGACTTTC. Its translation is CASSLGGTGANVLTF.

This chain uses TRBV4-3 with TRBJ1-1; D is perhaps TRBD1 (5 bases). Germline loops: CDR1 LGHNA, CDR2 YSLEER. Between the trimmed V and J ends, which lost 1 base and 7 bases, there was a span of 10 bases. This CDR3 is 13 amino acids long. The CDR3 loop reads CASSQGPGGEAFF. DNA of the CDR3: TGCGCCAGCAGCCAAGGTCCTGGGGGTGAAGCTTTCTTT.

V usage is TRBV10-3 and J usage is TRBJ2-1; 8 positions agree with TRBD2. The CDR3 is made up of 16 amino acids. In germline, CDR1 is ENHRY, CDR2 SYGVKD. The ends lost 6 bases at V and 5 bases at J; junction bases unmatched: 12. CDR3 sequence (DNA): TGTGCCATCAGCGGGAGGGGAGGTTTGAGGAACAATGAGCAGTTCTTC. Protein: CAISGRGGLRNNEQFF.

This chain links TRBV9 with TRBJ2-5; TRBD1 is a possible D gene (6 bases). The CDR3 is made up of 14 amino acids. The V gene's germline CDR1 is SGDLS and CDR2 YYNGEE. Trimming pared 3 bases from V and 1 base from J, leaving 10 bases between. CDR3 region: CASSEQGRQETQYF. The DNA for the CDR3 is TGTGCCAGCAGCGAACAGGGTCGCCAAGAGACCCAGTACTTC.

V usage is TRBV7-8 and J usage is TRBJ1-1; TRBD1 might be the D (6 bases). The germline V and J ends were trimmed by 1 base and 4 bases, with 13 bases remaining between them. Germline CDR1 and CDR2: SGHVS and FQNEAQ. CDR3 length: 15 amino acids. CDR3 sequence: CASSLVGGASTEAFF. CDR3 DNA: TGTGCCAGCAGCTTAGTGGGGGGGGCGAGCACTGAAGCTTTCTTT.

The chain has TRBV6-5 and TRBJ1-4, with a weak D call TRBD1 (5 bases). The germline V gene encodes CDR1 MNHEY and CDR2 SVGAGI. V was clipped by 5 bases and J by 7 bases, with 8 bases between them. CDR3 length: 12 residues. In DNA, the CDR3 is TGTGCCAGCAGTCCCCAGGGTGAAAAACTGTTTTTT. Encoded protein: CASSPQGEKLFF.